The clone carrying this TCR beta chain is classed as medium-sized. This entry is derived from a study of early T cells in non-severe SARS-CoV-2 infection. The wider study: Sequencing was performed on bulk RNA from unsorted whole blood, leaving chains unpaired.

The length of the CDR3 is 13 residues. Germline values: CDR1 MDHEN, CDR2 SYDVKM. The V end lost 5 bases, the J end lost 1 base, and 9 bases lay between the germline ends. MiXCR, run by TCRdb on the 5' RACE reads, gives a single entry per CDR3 protein. The sample records 22,000 or so distinct CDR3 sequences, roughly 4.4% being singletons. The chain employs TRBV28 and TRBJ2-7; D unresolved. This TCR was recovered from an adult who was a healthcare worker with PCR-confirmed SARS-CoV-2 infection or an uninfected control (not recorded which). Sequences were obtained from whole blood. The CDR3 spells CASSPGVSYEQYF. The CDR3 DNA follows: TGTGCCAGCAGTCCGGGTGTGTCCTACGAGCAGTACTTC. The whole variable domain, filled in from reference TRBV28 and TRBJ2-7, reads DVKVTQSSRYLVKRTGEKVFLECVQDMDHENMFWYRQDPGLGLRLIYFSYDVKMKEKGDIPEGYSVSREKKERFSLILESASTNQTSMYLCASSPGVSYEQYFGPGTRLTVT.